This T cell receptor (beta chain) comes out of a study of beta chain features in type 1 diabetes. Points from the study as a whole: When Type 1 diabetes patients were examined, their TCRB CDR3s proved moderately but significantly shorter in all four CD4+ subsets. For TCRB rearrangement, an influence of HLA type remained unresolved here.

The V segment lost 7 bases and the J segment 1 base; nucleotides outside the gene matches: 12. The germline V gene has CDR1 SQVTM and CDR2 ANQGSEA. This CDR3 has 17 residues. Of note for this clone: Its antigen is not known.

The entirety of the isolated RNA underwent reverse transcription, so expressed TCRB transcripts were sequenced. The assay was immunoSEQ multiplex PCR, and TCRdb's table has in-frame clones only and misses some. The table records 200,000 to 250,000 clones, 9.6% of them present only once. The sequenced sample consisted of naive CD4+ T cells from blood. The rearrangement links TRBV29-1 to TRBJ1-3; 11 bases align to TRBD1. This clonotype originated in a young woman in good health. The CDR3: CSAGGPGQGVSGNTIYF. CDR3 in DNA: TGCAGCGCTGGAGGCCCGGGACAGGGGGTGTCTGGAAACACCATATATTTT.